The entry below gives a single T cell receptor (beta chain) sequence along with its context. The time point: late sampling 161 to 241 days after vaccination in a few convalescent patients. TCRdb re-analysed the PCR reads in MiXCR, keeping a single row per CDR3 protein. The table has about 29,000 distinct CDR3 sequences, roughly 45% seen once. The data derive from a study of vaccination and CD4 T cells after COVID-19. For the study at large: Convalescent participants consisted of six males and four females, two being Hispanic. Each participant was administered two doses of a vaccine, which was either BNT162b2 or mRNA-1273.

The ends lost 4 bases at V and 3 bases at J; junction bases unmatched: 9. Germline V gene lookup returns CDR1 LNHNV and CDR2 YYDKDF (reference sequence). This CDR3 has 16 amino acids. The TCR sequence derives from a human donor who had recovered from COVID-19. The sequenced sample was CD4+ T cells from blood, obtained about 7 months after SARS-CoV-2 vaccination. The rearrangement uses TRBV15 and TRBJ2-3; 8 bases fit TRBD2. The CDR3 DNA is TGTGCCACCAGCATCCGATTTAGCGGGGTAACAGATACGCAGTATTTT. This encodes CATSIRFSGVTDTQYF.